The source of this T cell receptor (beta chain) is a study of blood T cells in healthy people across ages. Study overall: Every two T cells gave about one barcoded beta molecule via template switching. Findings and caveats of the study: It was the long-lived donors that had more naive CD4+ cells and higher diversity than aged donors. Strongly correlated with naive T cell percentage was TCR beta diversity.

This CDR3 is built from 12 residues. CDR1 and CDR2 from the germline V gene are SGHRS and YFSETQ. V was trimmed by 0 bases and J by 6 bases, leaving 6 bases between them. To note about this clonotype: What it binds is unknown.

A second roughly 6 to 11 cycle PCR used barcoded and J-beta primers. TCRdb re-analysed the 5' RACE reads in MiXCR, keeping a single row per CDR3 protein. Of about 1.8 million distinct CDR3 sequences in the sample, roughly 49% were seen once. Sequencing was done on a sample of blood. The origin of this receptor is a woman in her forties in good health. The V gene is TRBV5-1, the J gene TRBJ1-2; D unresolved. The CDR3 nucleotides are TGCGCCAGCAGCTTGGACGGCCATGGCTACACCTTC. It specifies CASSLDGHGYTF.